The source of this T cell receptor beta chain is a study of beta chain features in type 1 diabetes. This clone has more than one count but fewer than ten. Its antigen is still unknown. The whole isolated RNA underwent reverse transcription, so sequencing captured expressed TCRB transcripts. TCRdb's copy holds only in-frame clones and misses some; the assay was immunoSEQ multiplex PCR. This sample has over 15,000 clones, with 43% found just once. CD45RO/CCR7/CD25/CD127/CD95/CD27 separated CD4+ naive, central memory, regulatory and stem cell-like memory cells by sorting. Without exception, sorted populations had purity beyond 98%. The CDR3 is 14 amino acids. The germline gives CDR1 SGHVS, CDR2 FQNEAQ. V shed 1 base and J 2 bases; nucleotides not matched to a gene: 0. Study results and limitations: TCRB CDR3 length was moderately but significantly reduced in all four CD4+ subsets of Type 1 diabetes patients.

Sequenced sample: stem cell memory CD4+ T cells from blood. The chain has TRBV7-8 and TRBJ1-2, with TRBD1 matching over 8 bases. This sequence originates from a woman between 40 and 50 years old in good health. The CDR3 reads CASSLGDRNYGYTF. Here the CDR3 DNA reads TGTGCCAGCAGCTTAGGGGACAGGAACTATGGCTACACCTTC.